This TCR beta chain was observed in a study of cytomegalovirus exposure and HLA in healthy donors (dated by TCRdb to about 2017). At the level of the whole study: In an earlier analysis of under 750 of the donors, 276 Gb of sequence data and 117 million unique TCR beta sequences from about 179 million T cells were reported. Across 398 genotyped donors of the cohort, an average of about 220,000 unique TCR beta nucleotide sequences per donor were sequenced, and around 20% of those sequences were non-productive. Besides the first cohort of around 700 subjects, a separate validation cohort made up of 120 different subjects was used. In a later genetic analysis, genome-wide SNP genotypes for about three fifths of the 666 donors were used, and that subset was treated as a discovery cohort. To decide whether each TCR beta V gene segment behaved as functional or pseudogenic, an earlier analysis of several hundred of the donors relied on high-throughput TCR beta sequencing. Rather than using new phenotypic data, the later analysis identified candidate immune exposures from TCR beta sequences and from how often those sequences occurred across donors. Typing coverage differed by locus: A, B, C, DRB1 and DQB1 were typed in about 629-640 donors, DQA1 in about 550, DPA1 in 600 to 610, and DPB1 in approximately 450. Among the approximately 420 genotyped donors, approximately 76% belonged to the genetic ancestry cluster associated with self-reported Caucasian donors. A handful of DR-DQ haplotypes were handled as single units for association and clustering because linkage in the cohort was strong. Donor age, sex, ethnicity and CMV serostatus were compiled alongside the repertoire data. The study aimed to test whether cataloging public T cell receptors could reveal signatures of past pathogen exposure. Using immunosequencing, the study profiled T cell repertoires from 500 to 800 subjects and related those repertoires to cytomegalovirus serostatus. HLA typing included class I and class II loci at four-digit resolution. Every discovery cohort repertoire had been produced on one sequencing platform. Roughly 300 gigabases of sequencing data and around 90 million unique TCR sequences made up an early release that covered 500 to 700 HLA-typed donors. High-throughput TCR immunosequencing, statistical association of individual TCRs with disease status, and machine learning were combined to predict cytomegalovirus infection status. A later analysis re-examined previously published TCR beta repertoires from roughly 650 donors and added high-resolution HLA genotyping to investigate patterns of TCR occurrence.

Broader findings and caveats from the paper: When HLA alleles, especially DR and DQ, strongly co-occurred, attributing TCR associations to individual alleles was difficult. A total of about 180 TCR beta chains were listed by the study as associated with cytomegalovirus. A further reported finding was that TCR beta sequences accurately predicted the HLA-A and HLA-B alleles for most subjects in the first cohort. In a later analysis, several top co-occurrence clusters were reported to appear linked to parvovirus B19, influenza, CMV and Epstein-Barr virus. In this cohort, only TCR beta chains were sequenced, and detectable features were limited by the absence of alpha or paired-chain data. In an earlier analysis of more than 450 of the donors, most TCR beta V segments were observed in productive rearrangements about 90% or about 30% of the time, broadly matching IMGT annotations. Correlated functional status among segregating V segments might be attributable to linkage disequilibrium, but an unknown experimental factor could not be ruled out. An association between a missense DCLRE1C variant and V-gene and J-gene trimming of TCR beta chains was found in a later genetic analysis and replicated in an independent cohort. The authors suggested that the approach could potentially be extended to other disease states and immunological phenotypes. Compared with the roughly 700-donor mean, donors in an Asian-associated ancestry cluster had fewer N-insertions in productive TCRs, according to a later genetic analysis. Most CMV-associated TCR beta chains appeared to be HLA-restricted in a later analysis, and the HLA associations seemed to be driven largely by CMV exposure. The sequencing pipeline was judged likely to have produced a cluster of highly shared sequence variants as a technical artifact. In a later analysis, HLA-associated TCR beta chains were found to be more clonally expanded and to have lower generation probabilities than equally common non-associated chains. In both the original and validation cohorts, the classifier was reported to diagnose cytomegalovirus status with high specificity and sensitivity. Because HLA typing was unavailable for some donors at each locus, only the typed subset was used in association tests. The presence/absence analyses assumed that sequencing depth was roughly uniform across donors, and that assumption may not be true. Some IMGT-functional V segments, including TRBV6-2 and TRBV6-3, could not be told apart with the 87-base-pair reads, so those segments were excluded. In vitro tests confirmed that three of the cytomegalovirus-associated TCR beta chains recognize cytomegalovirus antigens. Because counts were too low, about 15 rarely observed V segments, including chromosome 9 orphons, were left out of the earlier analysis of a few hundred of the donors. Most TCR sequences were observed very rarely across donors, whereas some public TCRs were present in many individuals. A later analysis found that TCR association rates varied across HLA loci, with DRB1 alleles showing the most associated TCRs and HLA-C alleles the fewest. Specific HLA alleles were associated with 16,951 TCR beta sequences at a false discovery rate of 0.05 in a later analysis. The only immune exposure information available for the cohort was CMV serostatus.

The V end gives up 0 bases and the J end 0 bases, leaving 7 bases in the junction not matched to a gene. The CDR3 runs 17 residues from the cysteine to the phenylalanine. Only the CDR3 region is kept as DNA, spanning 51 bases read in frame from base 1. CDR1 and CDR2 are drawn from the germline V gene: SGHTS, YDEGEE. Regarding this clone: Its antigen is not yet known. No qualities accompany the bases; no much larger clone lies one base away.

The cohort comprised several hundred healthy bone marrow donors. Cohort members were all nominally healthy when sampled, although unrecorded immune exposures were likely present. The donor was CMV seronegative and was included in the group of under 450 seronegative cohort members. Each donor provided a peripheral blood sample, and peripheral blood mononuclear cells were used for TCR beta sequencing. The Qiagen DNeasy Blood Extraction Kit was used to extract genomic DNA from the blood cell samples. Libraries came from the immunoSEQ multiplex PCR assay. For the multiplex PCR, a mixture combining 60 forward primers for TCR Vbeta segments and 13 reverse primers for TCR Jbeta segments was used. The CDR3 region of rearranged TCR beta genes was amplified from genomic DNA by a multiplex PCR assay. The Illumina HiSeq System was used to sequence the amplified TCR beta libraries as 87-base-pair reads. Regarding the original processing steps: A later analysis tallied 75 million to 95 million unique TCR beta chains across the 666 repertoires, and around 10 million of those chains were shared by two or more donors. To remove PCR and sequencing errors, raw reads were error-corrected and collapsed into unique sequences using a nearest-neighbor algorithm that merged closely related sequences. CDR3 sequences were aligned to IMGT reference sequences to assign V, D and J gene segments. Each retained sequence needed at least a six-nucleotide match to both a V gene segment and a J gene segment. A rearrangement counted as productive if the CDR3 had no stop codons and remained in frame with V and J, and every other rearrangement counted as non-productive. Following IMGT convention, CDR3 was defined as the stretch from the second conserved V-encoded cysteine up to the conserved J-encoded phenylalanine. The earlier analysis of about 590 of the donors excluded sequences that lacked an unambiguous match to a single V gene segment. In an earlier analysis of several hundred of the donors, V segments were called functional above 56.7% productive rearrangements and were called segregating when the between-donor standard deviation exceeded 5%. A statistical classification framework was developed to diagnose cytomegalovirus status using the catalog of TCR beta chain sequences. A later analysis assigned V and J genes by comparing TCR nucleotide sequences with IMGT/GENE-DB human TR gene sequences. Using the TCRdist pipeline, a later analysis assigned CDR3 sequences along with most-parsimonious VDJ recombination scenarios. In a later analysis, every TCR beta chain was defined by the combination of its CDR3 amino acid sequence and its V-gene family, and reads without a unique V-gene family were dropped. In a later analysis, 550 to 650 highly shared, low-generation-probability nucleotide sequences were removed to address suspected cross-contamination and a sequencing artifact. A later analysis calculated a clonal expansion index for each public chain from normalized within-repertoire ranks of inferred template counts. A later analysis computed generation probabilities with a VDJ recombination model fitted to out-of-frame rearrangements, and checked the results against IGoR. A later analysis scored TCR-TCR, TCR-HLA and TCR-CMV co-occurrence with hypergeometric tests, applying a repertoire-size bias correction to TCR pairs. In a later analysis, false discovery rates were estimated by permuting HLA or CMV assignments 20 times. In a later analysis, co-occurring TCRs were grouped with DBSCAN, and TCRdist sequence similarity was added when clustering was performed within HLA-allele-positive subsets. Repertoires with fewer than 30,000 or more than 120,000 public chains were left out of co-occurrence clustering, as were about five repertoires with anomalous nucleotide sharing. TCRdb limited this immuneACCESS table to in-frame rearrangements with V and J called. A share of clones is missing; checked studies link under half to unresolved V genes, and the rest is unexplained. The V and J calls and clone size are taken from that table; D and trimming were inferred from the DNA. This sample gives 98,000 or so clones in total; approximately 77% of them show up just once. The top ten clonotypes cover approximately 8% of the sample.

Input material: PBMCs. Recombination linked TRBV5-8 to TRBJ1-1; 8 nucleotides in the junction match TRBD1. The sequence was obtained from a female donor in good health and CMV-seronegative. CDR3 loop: CASSLARGPKMNTEAFF. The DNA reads TGTGCCAGCAGCTTGGCCAGGGGGCCGAAAATGAACACTGAAGCTTTCTTT.